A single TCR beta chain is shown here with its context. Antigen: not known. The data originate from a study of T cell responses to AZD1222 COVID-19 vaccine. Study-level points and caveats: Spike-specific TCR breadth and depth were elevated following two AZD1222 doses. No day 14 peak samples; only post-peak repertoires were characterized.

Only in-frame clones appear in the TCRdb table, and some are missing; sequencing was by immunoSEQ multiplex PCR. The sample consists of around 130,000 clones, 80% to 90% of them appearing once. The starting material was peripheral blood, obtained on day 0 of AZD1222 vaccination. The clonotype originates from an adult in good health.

The DNA of the CDR3 is TGTGCCAGCTCACAGGGGCGTAATAGCAATCAGCCCCAGCATTTT. It is translated as CASSQGRNSNQPQHF. The J gene is TRBJ1-5, the V gene TRBV18; D is perhaps TRBD1 (5 bases). Germline CDR1 reads KGHSH; CDR2 reads LQKENI. Trimming shortened V by 4 bases and J by 0 bases, and 10 bases separated the two germline ends. The CDR3 has 15 residues.